This T cell receptor (beta chain) was identified during a study of blood T cell repertoires in COVID-19. As for the study in general: Sources were T cells, B-cell-depleted T cells, or PBMCs; the material itself was cDNA or gDNA.

The CDR3 has 16 amino acids. CDR1 and CDR2 (germline): SGHTA, FQGNSA. Trimming pared 1 base from V and 0 bases from J, leaving 10 bases between. Original processing methods: Estimation of nucleated cell counts was performed using reference gene primer amplification. The method was immunoSEQ multiplex PCR; TCRdb's version includes in-frame clones alone and lacks a portion of them. V and J calls and clone size come straight from that table; D and trimming were deduced from the DNA. The sample has approximately 160,000 clones; less than 90% are singletons. The sequence was collected from a young man with active or convalescent COVID-19. Sample: peripheral blood. V is TRBV7-2 and J is TRBJ1-3, with D possibly matching TRBD1 (6 bases). CDR3 residues: CASSLVSQGSGNTIYF. The CDR3 DNA reads as TGTGCCAGCAGCTTAGTGTCACAGGGCTCTGGAAACACCATATATTTT. Full variable domain (remainder filled in from reference TRBV7-2 and TRBJ1-3): GAGVSQSPSNKVTEKGKDVELRCDPISGHTALYWYRQSLGQGLEFLIYFQGNSAPDKSGLPSDRFSAERTGGSVSTLTIQRTQQEDSAVYLCASSLVSQGSGNTIYFGEGSWLTVV.